The 18 T cell receptor beta chains presented below share a single source sample, sequenced in a study of T cells in women clearing cervical HPV infection. The method was immunoSEQ multiplex PCR; TCRdb's version includes in-frame clones alone and lacks a portion of them. In all, the sample yields roughly 50,000 clones. Source material: blood buffy coat. The receptor source for this set is a woman aged 18-70 years with a cervical HPV16 infection that either progressed to CIN3+ or cleared (not recorded which).

In the case of this clone: The CDR3 end is not reached by the read, which stops 3 residues before it; the germline J gene fills it in. This chain connects TRBV5-1 to TRBJ2-1, with TRBD2 identical over 10 bases. V lost 7 bases to trimming and J lost 0 bases; unmatched junction nucleotides: 7. This CDR3 region has 16 residues. Per germline, CDR1 SGHRS and CDR2 YFSETQ. CDR3 sequence: CASGPGLAFSYNEQFF. Incomplete CDR3 DNA: TGCGCCAGCGGTCCGGGACTAGCGTTCTCCTACAATGAG.

As to this clone: The read stops 3 residues short of the end of the CDR3; the missing end is completed from the germline J gene. The chain joins TRBV19 to TRBJ2-4, with D maybe TRBD2 (6 bases). CDR1 and CDR2 from the germline V gene are LNHDA and SQIVND (reference sequence). Trimming left V 8 bases short and J 0 bases short, with 14 bases between. CDR3 length equals 15 residues. The CDR3 DNA, read in part, is TGTGCCAGTTCAATCGGGGGTGAAGCCAAAAACATT. This sequence encodes CASSIGGEAKNI. The full CDR3 is CASSIGGEAKNIQYF.

About this clone: The sequence runs out 3 residues before the end of the CDR3; the remainder is reconstructed from the germline J gene. The V call is TRBV2, the J call TRBJ2-5; maybe TRBD2 (6 bases). In germline, CDR1 is SNHLY, CDR2 FYNNEI. CDR3 length: 13 residues. V lost 4 bases to trimming and J lost 1 base, with 7 bases between them. The CDR3 loop is CASSVGGQETQYF. Partial CDR3 DNA: TGTGCCAGCAGTGTGGGGGGCCAAGAGACC.

Regarding this clone: The read stops 3 residues short of the end of the CDR3; the missing end is completed from the germline J gene. The chain joins TRBV30 to TRBJ1-4, with TRBD1 matching over 7 bases. This CDR3 comprises 17 residues. The germline gives CDR1 GTSNPN, CDR2 SVGIG (reference sequence). CDR3 DNA (partial): TGTGCCTGGAGTACAGGGACAGCTGTCTCTGGGGCCAACGTA. Translation gives CAWSTGTAVSGANV. The complete CDR3 sequence is CAWSTGTAVSGANVLFF.

CDR3 DNA, as far as it was read: TGTGCCAGCAGTGGGAGGGGGACAGGGGTCGATACG. Its protein product is CASSGRGTGVDT. The CDR3 in its entirety is CASSGRGTGVDTQYF. V and J are TRBV6-1 and TRBJ2-3; 10 nucleotides line up with TRBD1. The read terminates 3 residues ahead of where the CDR3 ends, so the germline J gene completes it. Germline V gene sequence: CDR1 MNHNS, CDR2 SASEGT. Trimming at V came to 4 bases and at J to 6 bases, leaving 7 bases not matched to a gene. The CDR3 is made up of 15 amino acids.

Of note for this clone: The sequenced fragment ends 3 residues before the CDR3 boundary, so the rest is inferred from the germline J gene. The chain is built from TRBV19 and TRBJ1-3; TRBD1 aligns across 8 bases. The CDR3 is made up of 16 amino acids. V was clipped by 5 bases and J by 1 base; unmatched bases: 7. Germline CDR1 LNHDA, CDR2 SQIVND (reference sequence). The CDR3 DNA, read in part, is TGTGCCAGTAGTCCAAGACAGGGGAAATCTGGAAACACC. It translates to CASSPRQGKSGNT. The entire CDR3 is CASSPRQGKSGNTIYF.

Notes on this clone: The CDR3 end lies 3 residues beyond the end of the read and is filled in from the germline J gene. The V call is TRBV30, the J call TRBJ2-5; 7 bases line up with TRBD1. The germline V gene has CDR1 GTSNPN and CDR2 SVGIG (reference sequence). The CDR3 spans 14 residues. The trim removed 2 bases at V and 2 bases at J, leaving 5 bases unmatched. CDR3 in amino acids: CAWSLGGWQETQYF. The sequenced part of the CDR3 DNA is TGTGCCTGGAGTCTAGGGGGCTGGCAAGAGACC. The variable domain in full, completed from reference TRBV30 and TRBJ2-5, reads SQTIHQWPATLVQPVGSPLSLECTVEGTSNPNLYWYRQAAGRGLQLLFYSVGIGQISSEVPQNLSASRPQDRQFILSSKKLLLSDSGFYLCAWSLGGWQETQYFGPGTRLLVL.

About this clone itself: With the read ending 3 residues before the CDR3 end, the germline J gene is used to fill in that end. This chain joins TRBV2 and TRBJ1-2; weak D call: TRBD1 (5 bases). Germline CDR1 and CDR2: SNHLY and FYNNEI. Trimming left V 3 bases short and J 0 bases short, with 11 bases between. This CDR3 contains 15 residues. CDR3 residues: CASSDPTVTNYGYTF. The covered CDR3 bases are TGTGCCAGCAGTGATCCGACAGTCACTAACTATGGC.

CDR3 DNA (partial): TGTGCCTGGGGGTTCGGGACAGGCCTTAATTCACCG. It specifies CAWGFGTGLNSP. The entire CDR3 protein is CAWGFGTGLNSPLFF. The chain has TRBV30 and TRBJ2-2; the match to TRBD1 covers 8 bases. With the read ending 3 residues before the CDR3 end, the germline J gene is used to fill in that end. Germline assignment: CDR1 GTSNPN and CDR2 SVGIG (reference sequence). This CDR3 contains 15 residues. The variable domain in full, completed from reference TRBV30 and TRBJ2-2, reads SQTIHQWPATLVQPVGSPLSLECTVEGTSNPNLYWYRQAAGRGLQLLFYSVGIGQISSEVPQNLSASRPQDRQFILSSKKLLLSDSGFYLCAWGFGTGLNSPLFFGEGSRLTVL.

On this clone itself: From the germline J gene comes the end of the CDR3, since the read stops 3 residues before it. The chain uses TRBV7-2 and TRBJ2-3; 7 positions match TRBD2. CDR3 length: 15 residues. The V gene's germline CDR1 is SGHTA and CDR2 FQGNSA. After removal of 7 bases from V and 4 bases from J, the junction contained 11 bases not matched to a gene. The CDR3 DNA, read in part, is TGTGCCAGCACCCTAGGGAGGGGTTGGGCAGATACG. It yields the protein CASTLGRGWADT. The CDR3 in full is CASTLGRGWADTQYF.

A word on this clone: The CDR3 extends 3 residues past the end of the read, so its final part is completed from the germline J gene. The chain has TRBV5-4 and TRBJ2-2; D perhaps matches TRBD1 (6 bases). The CDR3 consists of 15 residues. CDR1 SGHNT and CDR2 YYREEE come from the germline V gene (reference sequence). CDR3 DNA, as far as it was read: TGTGCCAGCAGCTTGGAGGGGGATCCTAATGAAAAG. This codes for CASSLEGDPNEK. The whole CDR3 sequence is CASSLEGDPNEKLFF.

As for this clone: The CDR3 goes on 3 residues after the read ends, and that part is filled in from the germline J gene. V usage is TRBV5-6 and J usage is TRBJ2-3; D remains ambiguous. Germline V gives CDR1 SGHDT, CDR2 YYEEEE. This CDR3 contains 12 residues. Trimming stripped 3 bases from V and 6 bases from J, with 8 bases between. CDR3 DNA, as far as it was read: TGTGCCAGCAGCTCGTCCCCGGATACG. This translates into CASSSSPDT. The whole CDR3 protein reads CASSSSPDTQYF.

CDR3 bases read: TGTGCCAGCTCACCAGGGGGTGGGACAGGGCGTCGGAATGAG. Its translation is CASSPGGGTGRRNE. The CDR3 as a whole reads CASSPGGGTGRRNEQFF. The chain joins TRBV18 to TRBJ2-1; 9 bases agree with TRBD1. With the read ending 3 residues before the CDR3 end, the germline J gene is used to fill in that end. This CDR3 has 17 residues. V lost 2 bases and J lost 7; bases outside the gene matches: 12. CDR1 is KGHSH and CDR2 is LQKENI in the germline V gene.

As for this clone: The read halts 3 residues ahead of the CDR3 end, with the missing end drawn from the germline J gene. J is TRBJ2-3 and V is TRBV13; 12 bases fit TRBD2. The CDR3 is made up of 18 amino acids. J gave up 0 bases and V 2 bases, and 6 bases lay outside the gene matches. Germline lookup yields CDR1 PRHDT and CDR2 FYEKMQ (reference sequence). CDR3 in amino acids: CASSLFASGGESTDTQYF. Incomplete CDR3 DNA: TGTGCCAGCAGCTTATTTGCTAGCGGGGGGGAGAGCACAGATACG.

With regard to this clone: The CDR3 extends 3 residues past the end of the read, so its final part is completed from the germline J gene. The gene calls are TRBV7-2 and TRBJ2-5; 9 bases map to TRBD1. This CDR3 spans 15 amino acids. CDR1 is SGHTA, CDR2 FQGNSA, per germline. Incomplete CDR3 DNA: TGTGCCAGCAGCTCCGGGACAGGGCGCACAGATACC. This gives the protein CASSSGTGRTDT. The whole CDR3 region reads CASSSGTGRTDTQYF. Looking up the rest from reference TRBV7-2 and TRBJ2-5 gives the full variable domain: GAGVSQSPSNKVTEKGKDVELRCDPISGHTALYWYRQSLGQGLEFLIYFQGNSAPDKSGLPSDRFSAERTGGSVSTLTIQRTQQEDSAVYLCASSSGTGRTDTQYFGPGTRLLVL.

Concerning this clone itself: The sequenced fragment ends 3 residues before the CDR3 boundary, so the rest is inferred from the germline J gene. V is TRBV5-6 and J is TRBJ1-2; D may be TRBD1 (5 bases). V dropped 4 bases and J dropped 0 bases, with 10 bases sitting between them. The CDR3 is 14 residues long. Germline lookup yields CDR1 SGHDT and CDR2 YYEEEE. The DNA read from the CDR3 is TGTGCCAGCAGCCCGACAGAACCTAACTATGGC. Amino acid sequence: CASSPTEPNYG. The entire CDR3 protein reads CASSPTEPNYGYTF.

Note on this clone: The read finishes 3 residues shy of the CDR3 end, and the germline J gene is used to complete it. The chain couples TRBV5-1 to TRBJ2-3, with D perhaps matching TRBD1 (6 bases). In germline, CDR1 is SGHRS, CDR2 YFSETQ. The CDR3 has 17 amino acids. The germline V and J ends were trimmed by 0 bases and 0 bases, with 14 bases remaining between them. CDR3 region: CASSLALMGASTDTQYF. The sequenced CDR3 bases are TGCGCCAGCAGCTTGGCCTTAATGGGGGCCAGCACAGATACG.

As regards this clone: The CDR3 is cut off 3 residues early in the read; its end comes from the germline J gene. The chain joins TRBV30 to TRBJ2-5, with D perhaps matching TRBD1 (6 bases). Looked up from germline, CDR1 is GTSNPN and CDR2 is SVGIG (reference sequence). The CDR3 consists of 15 residues. Trimming took off 7 bases at V and 2 bases at J, with 20 bases between the two ends. The part of the CDR3 DNA that was read is TGTGCCTTCAGGGGAAACCTTCTGGTTCAAGAGACC. The encoded protein is CAFRGNLLVQET. The full CDR3 protein reads CAFRGNLLVQETQYF.